The 10 T cell receptor beta chains reported below all come from one sample, sequenced in a study of cytomegalovirus exposure and HLA in healthy donors. PCR used 60 Vbeta primers and 13 Jbeta primers. The repertoire was sequenced with immunoSEQ multiplex PCR; TCRdb's copy has only in-frame clones and lacks some. This sample yields approximately 190,000 clones, of which 78% are seen a single time; 4.5% to 7.5% belongs to the top ten. Sequenced material: PBMCs. The receptors derive from a woman aged 25-40 years in good health and CMV-seropositive.

The J gene is TRBJ1-1, the V gene TRBV19; D is uncertain. This CDR3 region has 14 residues. Looked up from germline, CDR1 is LNHDA and CDR2 is SQIVND (reference sequence). The V end lost 4 bases, the J end lost 0 bases, and 9 bases lay between the germline ends. For the CDR3, the DNA is TGTGCCAGTAGTAACCAGGCCCTGAACACTGAAGCTTTCTTT. This gives the protein CASSNQALNTEAFF.

The V call is TRBV5-6, the J call TRBJ2-7; maybe TRBD2 (6 bases). This CDR3 contains 14 residues. V was cut by 4 bases and J by 2 bases, with 13 bases left in between. CDR1 SGHDT and CDR2 YYEEEE come from the germline V gene. The DNA of the CDR3 is TGTGCCAGCAGCCCACGGGACTTAACCTACGAGCAGTACTTC. As protein: CASSPRDLTYEQYF.

The V call is TRBV9, the J call TRBJ2-7; D is possibly TRBD2 (6 bases). V lost 2 bases to trimming and J lost 0 bases, with 12 bases between them. Per germline, CDR1 SGDLS and CDR2 YYNGEE. This CDR3 has 15 residues. The CDR3 coding sequence is TGTGCCAGCAGCGTCGTTACTAGCTTCTCCTACGAGCAGTACTTC. Translating it yields CASSVVTSFSYEQYF.

The table lists this clone with a few counts. The genes are TRBV9 and TRBJ2-7, with TRBD2 as a possible D gene (6 bases). CDR1 and CDR2 (germline): SGDLS, YYNGEE. V was clipped by 5 bases and J by 0 bases, with 15 bases between them. The CDR3 has 15 amino acids. CDR3 sequence reads: CASSEGLISSYEQYF. CDR3 nucleotides: TGTGCCAGCAGTGAGGGACTCATAAGCTCCTACGAGCAGTACTTC.

This chain's CDR3 is CASREVGEKLFF. In nucleotides, the CDR3 is TGCGCCAGCCGCGAAGTCGGGGAAAAACTGTTTTTT. The rearrangement uses TRBV5-1 and TRBJ1-4; no clear D. CDR1 and CDR2 from the germline V gene are SGHRS and YFSETQ. The CDR3 consists of 12 residues. The germline V and J ends were trimmed by 7 bases and 8 bases, with 12 bases remaining between them.

The rearrangement links TRBV7-9 to TRBJ1-4, with 7 bases lining up with TRBD1. V lost 6 bases and J lost 0; bases outside the gene matches: 10. Germline-derived CDR1 and CDR2 are SEHNR and FQNEAQ (reference sequence). This CDR3 spans 17 amino acids. The CDR3 coding sequence is TGTGCCAGCAGGCCCGCACAGGGGACCCCAACTAATGAAAAACTGTTTTTT. Protein: CASRPAQGTPTNEKLFF.

The sample holds a few counts of this clone. This chain joins TRBV23-1 and TRBJ1-2; no definite D call. TRBV23-1 is assigned to the ORF class and has an uncertain function. The CDR3 covers 12 residues. The germline V and J ends were trimmed by 2 bases and 3 bases, with 4 bases remaining between them. DNA of the CDR3: TGCGCCAGCAGTCAAAGCGACTATGGCTACACCTTC. Encoded protein: CASSQSDYGYTF.

This clone was found a few times. This chain joins TRBV6-6 and TRBJ2-1; 16 bases are shared with TRBD2. The CDR3 totals 15 residues. The germline V gene encodes CDR1 MNHNY and CDR2 SVGAGI (reference sequence). V gave up 6 bases and J gave up 10 bases; unmatched junction bases: 6. The CDR3 DNA is TGTGCCAGCAGGGGGACTAGCGGGAGGGCCGGGGAGCAGTTCTTC. It yields the protein CASRGTSGRAGEQFF.

The J gene is TRBJ2-7, the V gene TRBV7-2; 9 bases match TRBD1. The CDR3 covers 16 residues. V gave up 0 bases and J gave up 5 bases; unmatched junction bases: 8. Germline V gene lookup returns CDR1 SGHTA and CDR2 FQGNSA. The CDR3 region has the DNA TGTGCCAGCAGCTTAGCGCCGGGACAGGGTAGGGACGAGCAGTACTTC. This gives the protein CASSLAPGQGRDEQYF.

The J gene is TRBJ2-7, the V gene TRBV10-3; 9 positions agree with TRBD2. The CDR3 covers 15 residues. V lost 2 bases and J lost 1; bases outside the gene matches: 3. The germline gives CDR1 ENHRY, CDR2 SYGVKD. DNA for the CDR3: TGTGCCATCAGTGAGGCACTAGCGGGTTCCTACGAGCAGTACTTC. Amino acid sequence: CAISEALAGSYEQYF.